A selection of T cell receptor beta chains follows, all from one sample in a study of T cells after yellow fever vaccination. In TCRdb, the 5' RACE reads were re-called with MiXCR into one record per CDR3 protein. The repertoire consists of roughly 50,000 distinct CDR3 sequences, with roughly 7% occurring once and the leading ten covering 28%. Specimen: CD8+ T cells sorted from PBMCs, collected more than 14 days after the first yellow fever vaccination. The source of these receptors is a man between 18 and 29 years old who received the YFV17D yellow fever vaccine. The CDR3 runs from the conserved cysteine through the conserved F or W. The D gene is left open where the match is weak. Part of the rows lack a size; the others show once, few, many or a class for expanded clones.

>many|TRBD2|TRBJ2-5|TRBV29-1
CSERQRGKETQYF
TGCAGCGAGCGGCAGCGGGGGAAAGAGACCCAGTACTTC
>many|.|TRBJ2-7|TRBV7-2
CASSTPGLGGLEYEQYF
TGTGCCAGCAGCACACCGGGGCTCGGAGGGTTGGAGTACGAGCAGTACTTC
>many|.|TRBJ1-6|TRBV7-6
CASRQDPGSPLHF
TGTGCCAGCAGACAGGATCCTGGGTCACCCCTCCACTTT
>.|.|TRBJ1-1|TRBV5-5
CASSFVGVEAFF
TGTGCCAGCAGCTTTGTCGGGGTAGAAGCTTTCTTT
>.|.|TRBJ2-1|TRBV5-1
CASSQKGLDEQFF
TGCGCCAGCAGCCAGAAGGGACTGGATGAGCAGTTCTTC
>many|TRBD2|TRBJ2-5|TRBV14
CASSPGLAGGLITETQYF
TGTGCCAGCAGCCCGGGACTAGCGGGGGGCCTGATCACTGAGACCCAGTACTTC
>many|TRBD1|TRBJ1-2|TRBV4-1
CASSQDPTGVSDGYTF
TGCGCCAGCAGCCAGGATCCGACAGGGGTCAGCGATGGCTACACCTTC
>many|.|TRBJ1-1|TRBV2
CASSRGRMNTEAFF
TGTGCCAGCAGCCGGGGACGGATGAACACTGAAGCTTTCTTT
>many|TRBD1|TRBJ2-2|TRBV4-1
CASSRGQTTGELFF
TGCGCCAGCAGCCGGGGACAGACCACCGGGGAGCTGTTTTTT
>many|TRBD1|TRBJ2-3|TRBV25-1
CASRQGADTQYF
TGTGCCAGCCGACAGGGGGCAGATACGCAGTATTTT
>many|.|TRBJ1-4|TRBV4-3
CASSQDRVNEKLFF
TGCGCCAGCAGCCAAGACAGGGTGAATGAAAAACTGTTTTTT
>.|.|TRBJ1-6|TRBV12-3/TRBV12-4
CASSLGSSPLHF
TGTGCCAGCAGTTTAGGAAGCTCACCCCTCCACTTT
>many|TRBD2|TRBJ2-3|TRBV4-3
CASSQVASGADTQYF
TGCGCCAGCAGCCAAGTAGCTAGCGGGGCAGATACGCAGTATTTT
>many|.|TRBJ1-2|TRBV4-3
CASSQEPRNYGYTF
TGCGCCAGCAGCCAAGAACCCAGAAACTATGGCTACACCTTC
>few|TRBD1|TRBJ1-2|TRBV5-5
CASSGRDRPVVDGYTF
TGTGCCAGCAGCGGCCGGGACAGACCGGTTGTGGATGGCTACACCTTC
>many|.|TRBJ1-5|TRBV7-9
CASSLDPGSNQPQHF
TGTGCCAGCAGCTTAGATCCGGGGAGCAATCAGCCCCAGCATTTT
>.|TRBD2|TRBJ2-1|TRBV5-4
CASSQSSGGYNEQFF
TGTGCCAGCAGCCAAAGTAGCGGGGGCTACAATGAGCAGTTCTTC